This T cell receptor beta chain is from a study of metastatic and nonmetastatic thyroid tumors. The study, taken as a whole, reports: For both blood and tumor, malignant thyroid tumors reportedly showed significantly higher TCR beta diversity than benign nodules did.

As to this clone: Its antigen is still unknown.

TCRdb re-called clones from the PCR reads using MiXCR. Of some 28,000 clones listed, roughly 17% were seen once; the top ten hold roughly 4.2%. Nobody among the patients had been given any treatment before thyroid surgery. Germline assignment: CDR1 GTSNPN and CDR2 SVGIG (reference sequence). V was pared by 4 bases and J by 4 bases, with 13 bases between. This CDR3 contains 13 residues. The chain links TRBV30 to TRBJ1-2, with unresolved D. The sample comprised blood. The clonotype comes from a female donor with papillary thyroid cancer or a benign thyroid nodule (not recorded which). Some clones in this sample may be carry-over from other donors' samples. The CDR3 DNA is TGTGCCTGGAATCTGAGGGCTGGCTATGGCTACACCTTC. It is translated as CAWNLRAGYGYTF.